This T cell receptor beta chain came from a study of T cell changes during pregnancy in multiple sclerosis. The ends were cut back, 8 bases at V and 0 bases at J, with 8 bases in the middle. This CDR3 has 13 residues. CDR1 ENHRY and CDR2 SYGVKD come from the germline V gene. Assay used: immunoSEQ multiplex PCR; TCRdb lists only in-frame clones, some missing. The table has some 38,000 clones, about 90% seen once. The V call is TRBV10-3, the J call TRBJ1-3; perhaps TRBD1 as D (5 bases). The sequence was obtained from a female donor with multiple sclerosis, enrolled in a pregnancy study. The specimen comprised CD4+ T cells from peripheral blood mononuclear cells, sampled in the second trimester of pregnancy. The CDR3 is CAISDSSGNTIYF. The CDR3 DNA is TGTGCCATCTCTGACAGCTCTGGAAACACCATATATTTT.